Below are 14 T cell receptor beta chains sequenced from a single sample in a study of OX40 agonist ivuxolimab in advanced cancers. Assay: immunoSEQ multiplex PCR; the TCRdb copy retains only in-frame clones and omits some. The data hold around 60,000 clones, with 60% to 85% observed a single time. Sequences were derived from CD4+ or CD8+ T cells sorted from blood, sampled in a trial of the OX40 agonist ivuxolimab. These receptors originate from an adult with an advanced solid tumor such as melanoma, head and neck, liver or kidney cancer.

CDR3: CASSLGGRVDTQYF. CDR3 in DNA: TGTGCCAGCAGCTTAGGCGGCAGAGTAGATACGCAGTATTTT. The chain is built from TRBV7-3 and TRBJ2-3; no clear D. Germline V gene lookup returns CDR1 SGHTA and CDR2 FQGTGA. This CDR3 is built from 14 residues. Trimming shortened V by 2 bases and J by 5 bases, and 11 bases separated the two germline ends.

The CDR3 is CASSKQGGGNIQYF. The CDR3 region has the DNA TGTGCCAGCAGTAAACAGGGAGGCGGCAACATTCAGTACTTC. The chain has TRBV27 and TRBJ2-4, with D possibly being TRBD1 or TRBD2 (6 bases each). V lost 5 bases to trimming and J lost 7 bases, with 15 bases between them. Germline CDR1 MNHEY, CDR2 SMNVEV (reference sequence). The CDR3 spans 14 residues.

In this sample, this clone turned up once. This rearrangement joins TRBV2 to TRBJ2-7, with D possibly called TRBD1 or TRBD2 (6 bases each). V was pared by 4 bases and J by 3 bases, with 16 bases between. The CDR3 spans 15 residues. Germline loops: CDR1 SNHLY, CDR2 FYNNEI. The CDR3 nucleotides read TGTGCCAGCAGTGTGGGGGCGGTGGGGGGCTACGAGCAGTACTTC. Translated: CASSVGAVGGYEQYF. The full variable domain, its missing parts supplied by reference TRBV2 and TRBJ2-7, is EPEVTQTPSHQVTQMGQEVILRCVPISNHLYFYWYRQILGQKVEFLVSFYNNEISEKSEIFDDQFSVERPDGSNFTLKIRSTKLEDSAMYFCASSVGAVGGYEQYFGPGTRLTVT.

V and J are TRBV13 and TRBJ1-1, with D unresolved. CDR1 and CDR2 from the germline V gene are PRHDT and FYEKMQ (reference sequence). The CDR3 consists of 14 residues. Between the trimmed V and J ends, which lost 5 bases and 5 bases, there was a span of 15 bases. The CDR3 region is CASSLGPKGTEAFF. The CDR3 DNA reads TGTGCCAGCAGCCTCGGACCCAAAGGGACTGAAGCTTTCTTT.

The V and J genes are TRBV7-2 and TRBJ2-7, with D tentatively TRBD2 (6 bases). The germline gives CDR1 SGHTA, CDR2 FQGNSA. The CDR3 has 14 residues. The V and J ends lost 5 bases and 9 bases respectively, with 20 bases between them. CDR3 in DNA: TGTGCCAGCAGCGCTGCGGGACCCCTCTCCGGGCAGTACTTC. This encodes CASSAAGPLSGQYF.

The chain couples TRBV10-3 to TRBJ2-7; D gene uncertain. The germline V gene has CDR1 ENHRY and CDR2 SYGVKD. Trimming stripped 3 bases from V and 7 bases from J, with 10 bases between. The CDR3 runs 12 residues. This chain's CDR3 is CAISDMRQEQYF. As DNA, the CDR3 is TGTGCCATCAGTGATATGCGCCAAGAGCAGTACTTC.

The CDR3 sequence is CASTPGVSGSPWYF. The DNA for the CDR3 is TGCGCCAGCACCCCGGGAGTTAGCGGGAGCCCCTGGTACTTC. V and J are TRBV5-1 and TRBJ2-5; 9 nucleotides match TRBD2. The germline V gene has CDR1 SGHRS and CDR2 YFSETQ. The CDR3 is 14 residues long. J gave up 13 bases and V 6 bases, and 16 bases lay outside the gene matches.

Written as DNA, the CDR3 is TGTGCCAGCAGCTTAAACGGGGGAGATACGCAGTATTTT. Translated, it gives CASSLNGGDTQYF. This sequence joins TRBV7-3 and TRBJ2-3; maybe TRBD2 (6 bases). Germline V gives CDR1 SGHTA, CDR2 FQGTGA. The CDR3 has 13 residues. Trimming stripped 1 base from V and 5 bases from J, with 7 bases between.

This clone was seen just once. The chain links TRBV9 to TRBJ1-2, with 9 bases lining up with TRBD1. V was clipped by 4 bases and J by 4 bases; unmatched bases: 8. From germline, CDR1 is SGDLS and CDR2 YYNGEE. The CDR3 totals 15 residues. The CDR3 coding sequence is TGTGCCAGCAGCCTCCGACAGGGGGGGGGCTATGGCTACACCTTC. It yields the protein CASSLRQGGGYGYTF.

The CDR3 DNA is TGTGCCAGCAGTTACGTGGGCGGGGGTTCTGAGCAGTTCTTC. Its protein is CASSYVGGGSEQFF. J is TRBJ2-1 and V is TRBV6-5; 7 nucleotides align to TRBD2. The CDR3 spans 14 residues. J lost 9 bases, V lost 2 bases, and 7 bases had no gene match. CDR1 and CDR2 (germline): MNHEY, SVGAGI.

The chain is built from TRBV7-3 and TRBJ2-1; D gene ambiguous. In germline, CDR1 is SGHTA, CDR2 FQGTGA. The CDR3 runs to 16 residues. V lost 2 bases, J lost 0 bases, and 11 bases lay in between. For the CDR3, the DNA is TGTGCCAGCAGCTTATATTTTCAGAGCTCCTACAATGAGCAGTTCTTC. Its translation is CASSLYFQSSYNEQFF.

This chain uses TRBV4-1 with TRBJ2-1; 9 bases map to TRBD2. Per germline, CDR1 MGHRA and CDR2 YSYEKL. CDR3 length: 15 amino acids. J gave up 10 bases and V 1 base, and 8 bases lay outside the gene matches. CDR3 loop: CASSQGLAGRGEQFF. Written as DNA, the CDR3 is TGCGCCAGCAGCCAAGGTCTAGCGGGGAGGGGAGAGCAGTTCTTC.

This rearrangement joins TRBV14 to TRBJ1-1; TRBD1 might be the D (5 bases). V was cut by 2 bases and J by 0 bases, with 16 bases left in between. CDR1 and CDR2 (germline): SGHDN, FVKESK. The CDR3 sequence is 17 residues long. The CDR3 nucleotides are TGTGCCAGCAGCCAACTTCCCGGACAATACGTGAACACTGAAGCTTTCTTT. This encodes CASSQLPGQYVNTEAFF.

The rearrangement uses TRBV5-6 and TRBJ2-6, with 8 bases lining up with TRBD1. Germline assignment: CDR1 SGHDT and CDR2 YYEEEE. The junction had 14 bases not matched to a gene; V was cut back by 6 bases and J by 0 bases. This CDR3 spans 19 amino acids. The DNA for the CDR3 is TGTGCCAGCACCACAAGGAGGACAGGGCCTTACTCTGGGGCCAACGTCCTGACTTTC. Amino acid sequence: CASTTRRTGPYSGANVLTF.